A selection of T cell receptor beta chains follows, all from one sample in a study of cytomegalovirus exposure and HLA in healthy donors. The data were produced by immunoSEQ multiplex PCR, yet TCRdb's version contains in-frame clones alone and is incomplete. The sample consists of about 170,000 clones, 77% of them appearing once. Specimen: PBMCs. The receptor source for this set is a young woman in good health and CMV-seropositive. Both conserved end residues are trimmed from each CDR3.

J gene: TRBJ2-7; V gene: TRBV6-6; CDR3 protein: ASNPGNHEQY
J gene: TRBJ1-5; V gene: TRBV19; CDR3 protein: ASIPGGGGQPQH
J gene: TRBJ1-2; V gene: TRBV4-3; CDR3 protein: ASSQGSANYGYT
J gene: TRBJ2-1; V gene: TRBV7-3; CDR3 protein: ASSPGTGVYNEQF
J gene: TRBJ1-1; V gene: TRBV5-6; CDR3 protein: ASSLEGFYTEAF
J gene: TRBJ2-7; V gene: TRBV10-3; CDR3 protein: AISESQRENEQY
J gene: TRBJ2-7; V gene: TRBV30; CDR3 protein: AWSVNTYEQY
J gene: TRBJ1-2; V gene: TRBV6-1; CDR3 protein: ASSETGDYGYT
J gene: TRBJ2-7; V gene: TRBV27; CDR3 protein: ASSSGTSRPYEQY
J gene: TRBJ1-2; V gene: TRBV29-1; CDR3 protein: SAPNSPGQGAGGYT
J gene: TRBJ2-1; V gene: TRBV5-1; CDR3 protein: ASSGDRIINEQF
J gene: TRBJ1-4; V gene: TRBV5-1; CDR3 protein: ASSLEPGGTNEKLF
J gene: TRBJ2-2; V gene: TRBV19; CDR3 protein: ASSPLLDPGELF
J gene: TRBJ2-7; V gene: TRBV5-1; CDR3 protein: ASSLAGQGGNYEQY
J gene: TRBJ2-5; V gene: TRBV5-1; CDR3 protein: ASSLEGGKQETQY
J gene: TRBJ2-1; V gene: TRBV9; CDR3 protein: ASSPHPSSYNEQF
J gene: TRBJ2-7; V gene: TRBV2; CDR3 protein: ATRTGDYRGEQY
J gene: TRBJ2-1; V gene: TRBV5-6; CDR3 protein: ASSSGIVPNEQF
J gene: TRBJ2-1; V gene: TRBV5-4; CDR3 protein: ASSRGQGLYNEQF
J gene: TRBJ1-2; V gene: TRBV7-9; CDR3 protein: ASSLGRVYGYT
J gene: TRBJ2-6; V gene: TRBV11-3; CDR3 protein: ASSLATGLGANVLT
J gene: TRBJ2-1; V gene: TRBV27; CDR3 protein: ASSSGTSGRNEQF
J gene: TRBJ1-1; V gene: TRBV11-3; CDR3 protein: ASSPGTGGGNTEAF
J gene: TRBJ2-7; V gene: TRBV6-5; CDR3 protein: ASSGHSSFYEQY
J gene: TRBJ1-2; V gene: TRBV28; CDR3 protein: ASSLFYTGQREGYT
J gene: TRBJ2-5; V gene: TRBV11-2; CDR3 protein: ASSRIGGLGETQY
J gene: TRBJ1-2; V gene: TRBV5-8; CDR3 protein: ASRQRTGGDYGYT
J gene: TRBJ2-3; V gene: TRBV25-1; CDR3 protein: ASSPPSGITDTQY
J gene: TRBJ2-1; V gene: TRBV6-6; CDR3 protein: ASSARTSGSKNEQF
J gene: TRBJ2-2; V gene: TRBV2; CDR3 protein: ASSALQGADTGELF
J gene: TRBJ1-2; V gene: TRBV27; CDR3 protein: ASSSAGTVNYGYT
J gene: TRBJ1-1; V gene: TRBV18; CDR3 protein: ASSPWDRGFTEAF
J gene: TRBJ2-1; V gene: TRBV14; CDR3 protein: ASSQLRQNLGEQF
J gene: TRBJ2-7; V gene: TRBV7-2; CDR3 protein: ASSSRGTSSYEQY
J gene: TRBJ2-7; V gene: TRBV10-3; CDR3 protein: ATLPRSWENEQY
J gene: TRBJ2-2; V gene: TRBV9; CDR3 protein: ASSTDRGRTGELF
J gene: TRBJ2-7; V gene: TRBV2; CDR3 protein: ASSVRGLEQY
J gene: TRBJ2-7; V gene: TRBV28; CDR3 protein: ASSTYEQY
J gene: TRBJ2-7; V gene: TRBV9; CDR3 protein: ASSVGGSGIGLYEQY
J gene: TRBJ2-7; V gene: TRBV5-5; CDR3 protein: ASSLAWTSGSYEQY
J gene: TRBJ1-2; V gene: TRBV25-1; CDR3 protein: ASSEFGAYYGYT
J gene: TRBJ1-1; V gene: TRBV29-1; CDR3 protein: SVGLMNTEAF
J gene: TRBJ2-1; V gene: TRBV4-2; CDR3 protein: ASSPNLAGVHYNEQF
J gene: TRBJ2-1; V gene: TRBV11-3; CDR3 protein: ASSPYRGGYNEQF
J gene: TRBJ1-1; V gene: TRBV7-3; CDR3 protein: ASSQIGQGIGNTEAF
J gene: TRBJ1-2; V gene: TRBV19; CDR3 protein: ASSIDTRYGYT
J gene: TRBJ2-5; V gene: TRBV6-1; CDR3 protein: ASSESRGPWETQY